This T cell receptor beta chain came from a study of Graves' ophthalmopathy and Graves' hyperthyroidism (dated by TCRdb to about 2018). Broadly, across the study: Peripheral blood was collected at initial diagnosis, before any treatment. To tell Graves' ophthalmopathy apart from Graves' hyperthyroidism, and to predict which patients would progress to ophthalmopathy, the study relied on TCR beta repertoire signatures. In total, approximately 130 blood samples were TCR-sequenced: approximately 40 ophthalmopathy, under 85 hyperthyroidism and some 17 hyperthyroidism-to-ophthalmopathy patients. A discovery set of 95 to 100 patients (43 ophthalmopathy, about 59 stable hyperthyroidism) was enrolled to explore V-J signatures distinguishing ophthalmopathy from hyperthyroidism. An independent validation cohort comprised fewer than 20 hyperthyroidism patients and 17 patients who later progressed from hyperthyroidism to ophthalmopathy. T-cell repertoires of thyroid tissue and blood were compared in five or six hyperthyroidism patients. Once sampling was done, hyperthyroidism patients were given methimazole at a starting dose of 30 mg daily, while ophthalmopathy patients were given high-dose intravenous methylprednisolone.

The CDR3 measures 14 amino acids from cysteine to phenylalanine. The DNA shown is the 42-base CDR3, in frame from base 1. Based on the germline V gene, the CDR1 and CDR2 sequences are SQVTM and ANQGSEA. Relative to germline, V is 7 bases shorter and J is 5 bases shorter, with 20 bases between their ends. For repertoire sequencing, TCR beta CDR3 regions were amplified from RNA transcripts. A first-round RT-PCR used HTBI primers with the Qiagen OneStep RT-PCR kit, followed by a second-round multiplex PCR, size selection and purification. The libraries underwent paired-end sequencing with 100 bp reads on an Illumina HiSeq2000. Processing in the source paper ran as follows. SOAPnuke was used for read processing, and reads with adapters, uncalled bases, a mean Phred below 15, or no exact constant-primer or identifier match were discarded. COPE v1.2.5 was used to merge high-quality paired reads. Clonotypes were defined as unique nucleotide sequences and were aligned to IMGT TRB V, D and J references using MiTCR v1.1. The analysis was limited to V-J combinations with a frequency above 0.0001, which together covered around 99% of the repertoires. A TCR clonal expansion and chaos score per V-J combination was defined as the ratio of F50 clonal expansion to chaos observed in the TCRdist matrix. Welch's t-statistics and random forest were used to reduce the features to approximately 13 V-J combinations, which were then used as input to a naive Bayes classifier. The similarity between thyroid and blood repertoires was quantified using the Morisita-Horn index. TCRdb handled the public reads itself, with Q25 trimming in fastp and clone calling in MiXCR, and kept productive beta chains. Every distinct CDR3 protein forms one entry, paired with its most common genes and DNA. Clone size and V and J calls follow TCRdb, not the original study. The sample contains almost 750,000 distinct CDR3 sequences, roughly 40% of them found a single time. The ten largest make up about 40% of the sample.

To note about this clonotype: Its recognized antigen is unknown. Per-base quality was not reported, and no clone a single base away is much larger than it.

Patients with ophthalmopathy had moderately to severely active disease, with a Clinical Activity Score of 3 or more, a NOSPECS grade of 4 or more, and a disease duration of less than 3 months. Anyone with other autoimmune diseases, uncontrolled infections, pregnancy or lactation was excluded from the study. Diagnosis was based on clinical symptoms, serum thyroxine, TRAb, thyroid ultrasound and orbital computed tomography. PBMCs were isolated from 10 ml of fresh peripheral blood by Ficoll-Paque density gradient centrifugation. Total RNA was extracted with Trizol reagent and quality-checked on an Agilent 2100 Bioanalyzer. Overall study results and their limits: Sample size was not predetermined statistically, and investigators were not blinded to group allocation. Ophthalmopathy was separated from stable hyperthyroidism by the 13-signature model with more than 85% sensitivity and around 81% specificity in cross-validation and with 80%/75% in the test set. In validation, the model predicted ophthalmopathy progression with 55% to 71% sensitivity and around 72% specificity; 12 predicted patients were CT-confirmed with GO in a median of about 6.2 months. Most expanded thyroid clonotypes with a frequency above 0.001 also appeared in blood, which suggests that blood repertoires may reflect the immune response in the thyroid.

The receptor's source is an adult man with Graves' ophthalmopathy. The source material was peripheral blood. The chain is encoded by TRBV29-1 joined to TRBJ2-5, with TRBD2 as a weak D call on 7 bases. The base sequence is TGCAGCGCTTTGGGGGGGGGCGGTGTGGAGACCCAGTACTTC. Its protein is CSALGGGGVETQYF. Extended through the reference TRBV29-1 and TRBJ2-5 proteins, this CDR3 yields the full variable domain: SAVISQKPSRDICQRGTSLTIQCQVDSQVTMMFWYRQQPGQSLTLIATANQGSEATYESGFVIDKFPISRPNLTFSTLTVSNMSPEDSSIYLCSALGGGGVETQYFGPGTRLLVL.